This T cell receptor beta chain came from a study of cytomegalovirus exposure and HLA in healthy donors. Study-level results: According to the study, 150 to 200 TCR beta chains were cytomegalovirus-associated.

The PCR contained 60 Vbeta and 13 Jbeta primers. Method: immunoSEQ multiplex PCR; TCRdb's copy keeps in-frame clones and lacks some. The sample includes under 200,000 clones, roughly 71% of them seen just once. As regards this clone: The antigen remains undetermined.

The ends were cut back, 0 bases at V and 7 bases at J, with 11 bases in the middle. The V gene's germline CDR1 is SGHRS and CDR2 YFSETQ. This CDR3 spans 14 amino acids. Sequenced: PBMCs. This chain joins TRBV5-1 and TRBJ2-1, with D possibly being TRBD1 (6 bases). The receptor was isolated from a woman between 50 and 59 years old in good health and CMV-seropositive. The CDR3 bases are TGCGCCAGCAGCTTGGTGGCAGGGGAGAATGAGCAGTTCTTC. Translating gives CASSLVAGENEQFF.